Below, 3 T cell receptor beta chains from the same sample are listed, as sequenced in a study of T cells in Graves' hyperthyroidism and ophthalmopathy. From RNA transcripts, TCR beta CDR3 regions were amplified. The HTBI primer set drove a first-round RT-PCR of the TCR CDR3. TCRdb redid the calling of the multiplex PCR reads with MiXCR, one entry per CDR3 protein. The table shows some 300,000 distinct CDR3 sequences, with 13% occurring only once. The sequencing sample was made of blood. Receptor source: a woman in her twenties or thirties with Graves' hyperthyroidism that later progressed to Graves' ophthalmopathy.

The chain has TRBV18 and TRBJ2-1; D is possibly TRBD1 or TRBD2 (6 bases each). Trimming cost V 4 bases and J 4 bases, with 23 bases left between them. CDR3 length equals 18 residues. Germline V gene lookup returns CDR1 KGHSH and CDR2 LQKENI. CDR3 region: CASSQGTRGPEGYNEQFF. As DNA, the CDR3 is TGTGCCAGCTCACAGGGTACCCGGGGGCCGGAGGGGTACAATGAGCAGTTCTTC. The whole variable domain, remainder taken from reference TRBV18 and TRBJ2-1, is NAGVMQNPRHLVRRRGQEARLRCSPMKGHSHVYWYRQLPEEGLKFMVYLQKENIIDESGMPKERFSAEFPKEGPSILRIQQVVRGDSAAYFCASSQGTRGPEGYNEQFFGPGTRLTVL.

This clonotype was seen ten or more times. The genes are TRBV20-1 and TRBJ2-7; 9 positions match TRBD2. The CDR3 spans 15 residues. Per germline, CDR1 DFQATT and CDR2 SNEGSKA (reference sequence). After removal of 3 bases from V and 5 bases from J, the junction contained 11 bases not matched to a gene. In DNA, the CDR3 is TGCAGTGCTAGTGGCCAGACTAGCGGTGATAACGAGCAGTACTTC. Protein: CSASGQTSGDNEQYF.

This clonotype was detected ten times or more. The CDR3 nucleotides read TGTGCCAGCAGCTTACGGACAGGGGGTATGTTTAGCAATCAGCCCCAGCATTTT. This sequence encodes CASSLRTGGMFSNQPQHF. V is TRBV7-2 and J is TRBJ1-5; TRBD1 aligns across 10 bases. The CDR3 runs to 18 residues. V shed 2 bases, J shed 0 bases, and the junction held 7 bases outside the gene matches. CDR1 is SGHTA, CDR2 FQGNSA, per germline.